A selection of T cell receptor beta chains follows, all from one sample in a study of blood T cells in healthy people across ages. MiXCR, run by TCRdb on the 5' RACE reads, gives a single entry per CDR3 protein. The top ten hold 3% to 4% of the sample, which has 750,000 to 850,000 distinct CDR3 sequences, 25% seen once. The data were also submitted as part of a second study, on T cells of mothers and their children.

The sequenced sample was blood. These receptors were collected from a boy younger than 18 in good health. Both conserved end residues are part of each CDR3. The order of the fields is D gene, J gene, clone size, V gene, CDR3 DNA, CDR3 protein. A D gene is named only where the DNA matches it firmly. Not all rows give a size; the values are once, few, many and, for expanded clones, a class.

D gene: TRBD1; J gene: TRBJ1-2; clone size: few; V gene: TRBV25-1; CDR3 DNA: TGTGCCAGCAGTACCCGACAGGGTGGTTATGGCTACACCTTC; CDR3 protein: CASSTRQGGYGYTF
D gene: -; J gene: TRBJ1-1; clone size: few; V gene: TRBV20-1; CDR3 DNA: TGCAGTGGTAGGAGTGGTGAAGCTTTCTTT; CDR3 protein: CSGRSGEAFF
D gene: -; J gene: TRBJ1-1; clone size: -; V gene: TRBV2; CDR3 DNA: TGTGCCAGCAGTGAAATCGGGTGGTACTTGGACACTGAAGCTTTCTTT; CDR3 protein: CASSEIGWYLDTEAFF
D gene: -; J gene: TRBJ2-7; clone size: -; V gene: TRBV4-3; CDR3 DNA: TGCGCCAGCAGCCAAGATTTCTCTCTTGGGGAGCAGTACTTC; CDR3 protein: CASSQDFSLGEQYF
D gene: -; J gene: TRBJ1-5; clone size: few; V gene: TRBV29-1; CDR3 DNA: TGCAGCGTTAGCAGGGGCAGCAATCAGCCCCAGCATTTT; CDR3 protein: CSVSRGSNQPQHF
D gene: -; J gene: TRBJ2-3; clone size: few; V gene: TRBV7-2; CDR3 DNA: TGTGCCAGCAGCTTAGACGCCAGGAAGACGACTAGGTGGGCAGATACGCAGTATTTT; CDR3 protein: CASSLDARKTTRWADTQYF
D gene: -; J gene: TRBJ2-7; clone size: few; V gene: TRBV6-2/TRBV6-3; CDR3 DNA: TGTGCCAGCAGTTACGAGCAGGTAGACGAGCAGTACTTC; CDR3 protein: CASSYEQVDEQYF
D gene: -; J gene: TRBJ1-1; clone size: few; V gene: TRBV2; CDR3 DNA: TGTGCCAGCAGGGGGGACTCCGGGACTGAAGCTTTCTTT; CDR3 protein: CASRGDSGTEAFF
D gene: TRBD1; J gene: TRBJ2-5; clone size: few; V gene: TRBV5-1; CDR3 DNA: TGCGCCAGCAGCTTGGACCTACCGGGACAGCAAGAGACCCAGTACTTC; CDR3 protein: CASSLDLPGQQETQYF
D gene: -; J gene: TRBJ2-5; clone size: few; V gene: TRBV12-3/TRBV12-4; CDR3 DNA: TGTGCCAGCAGTTTAGCGCAAGGGGGAGAGACCCAGTACTTC; CDR3 protein: CASSLAQGGETQYF
D gene: TRBD1; J gene: TRBJ2-3; clone size: -; V gene: TRBV6-6; CDR3 DNA: TGTGCCAGCAGTCACGGGACAGGGGTTGGCGCAGCAGATACGCAGTATTTT; CDR3 protein: CASSHGTGVGAADTQYF
D gene: -; J gene: TRBJ2-7; clone size: -; V gene: TRBV5-6; CDR3 DNA: TGTGCCAGCACCCTAAGTAAACAGGGTTTTGCCTACGAGCAGTACTTC; CDR3 protein: CASTLSKQGFAYEQYF
D gene: -; J gene: TRBJ1-5; clone size: -; V gene: TRBV6-5; CDR3 DNA: TGTGCCAGCAGTTACGGTAGGGGTCAGCCCCAGCATTTT; CDR3 protein: CASSYGRGQPQHF